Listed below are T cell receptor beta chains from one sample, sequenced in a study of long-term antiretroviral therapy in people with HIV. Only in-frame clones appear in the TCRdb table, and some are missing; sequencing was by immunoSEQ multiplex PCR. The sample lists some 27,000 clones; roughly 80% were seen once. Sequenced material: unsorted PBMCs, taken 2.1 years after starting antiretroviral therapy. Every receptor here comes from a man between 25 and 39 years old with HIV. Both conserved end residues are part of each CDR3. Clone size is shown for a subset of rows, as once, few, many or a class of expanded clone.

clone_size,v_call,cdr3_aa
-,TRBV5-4,CASSSGDLSTGELFF
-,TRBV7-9,CASSLGDSRQETQYF
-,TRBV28,CASSLEGFGYEQYF
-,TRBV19,CASSIEGKEQYF
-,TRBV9,CASSVAPVLGRETPYEQYF
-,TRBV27,CASMGSPNTQYF
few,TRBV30,CAWSRQEPNYGYTF
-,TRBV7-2,CASSPTRRTGELFF
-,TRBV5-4,CASSVGGHYEQYF
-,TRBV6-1,CASRGLAGGSYEQYF
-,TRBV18,CASSPGLAGLSSYNEQFF
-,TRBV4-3,CASSRKPTGSEFRDEQFF
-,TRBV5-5,CASSSTTRWEEKLFF
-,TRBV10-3,CAISEREPSGNTIYF
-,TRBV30,CAWFLGSGSGELFF
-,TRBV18,CASSPVDGNYGYTF
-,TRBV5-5,CASTPSFAGRPSSYNEQFF
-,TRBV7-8,CASSLVSGAAPRFGYTF
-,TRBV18,CASSLRTTLSTDTQYF
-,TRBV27,CASSFASSTDTQYF
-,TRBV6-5,CASSYKYGSPYNEQFF
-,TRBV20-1,CSFPLSTEAFF
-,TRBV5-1,CASSLVTGGVLDSPLHF
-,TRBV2,CASSVPGTLYLNLRNEQFF
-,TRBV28,CASSSEDSKAYEQYF
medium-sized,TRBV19,CASSIGLNSYNEQFF